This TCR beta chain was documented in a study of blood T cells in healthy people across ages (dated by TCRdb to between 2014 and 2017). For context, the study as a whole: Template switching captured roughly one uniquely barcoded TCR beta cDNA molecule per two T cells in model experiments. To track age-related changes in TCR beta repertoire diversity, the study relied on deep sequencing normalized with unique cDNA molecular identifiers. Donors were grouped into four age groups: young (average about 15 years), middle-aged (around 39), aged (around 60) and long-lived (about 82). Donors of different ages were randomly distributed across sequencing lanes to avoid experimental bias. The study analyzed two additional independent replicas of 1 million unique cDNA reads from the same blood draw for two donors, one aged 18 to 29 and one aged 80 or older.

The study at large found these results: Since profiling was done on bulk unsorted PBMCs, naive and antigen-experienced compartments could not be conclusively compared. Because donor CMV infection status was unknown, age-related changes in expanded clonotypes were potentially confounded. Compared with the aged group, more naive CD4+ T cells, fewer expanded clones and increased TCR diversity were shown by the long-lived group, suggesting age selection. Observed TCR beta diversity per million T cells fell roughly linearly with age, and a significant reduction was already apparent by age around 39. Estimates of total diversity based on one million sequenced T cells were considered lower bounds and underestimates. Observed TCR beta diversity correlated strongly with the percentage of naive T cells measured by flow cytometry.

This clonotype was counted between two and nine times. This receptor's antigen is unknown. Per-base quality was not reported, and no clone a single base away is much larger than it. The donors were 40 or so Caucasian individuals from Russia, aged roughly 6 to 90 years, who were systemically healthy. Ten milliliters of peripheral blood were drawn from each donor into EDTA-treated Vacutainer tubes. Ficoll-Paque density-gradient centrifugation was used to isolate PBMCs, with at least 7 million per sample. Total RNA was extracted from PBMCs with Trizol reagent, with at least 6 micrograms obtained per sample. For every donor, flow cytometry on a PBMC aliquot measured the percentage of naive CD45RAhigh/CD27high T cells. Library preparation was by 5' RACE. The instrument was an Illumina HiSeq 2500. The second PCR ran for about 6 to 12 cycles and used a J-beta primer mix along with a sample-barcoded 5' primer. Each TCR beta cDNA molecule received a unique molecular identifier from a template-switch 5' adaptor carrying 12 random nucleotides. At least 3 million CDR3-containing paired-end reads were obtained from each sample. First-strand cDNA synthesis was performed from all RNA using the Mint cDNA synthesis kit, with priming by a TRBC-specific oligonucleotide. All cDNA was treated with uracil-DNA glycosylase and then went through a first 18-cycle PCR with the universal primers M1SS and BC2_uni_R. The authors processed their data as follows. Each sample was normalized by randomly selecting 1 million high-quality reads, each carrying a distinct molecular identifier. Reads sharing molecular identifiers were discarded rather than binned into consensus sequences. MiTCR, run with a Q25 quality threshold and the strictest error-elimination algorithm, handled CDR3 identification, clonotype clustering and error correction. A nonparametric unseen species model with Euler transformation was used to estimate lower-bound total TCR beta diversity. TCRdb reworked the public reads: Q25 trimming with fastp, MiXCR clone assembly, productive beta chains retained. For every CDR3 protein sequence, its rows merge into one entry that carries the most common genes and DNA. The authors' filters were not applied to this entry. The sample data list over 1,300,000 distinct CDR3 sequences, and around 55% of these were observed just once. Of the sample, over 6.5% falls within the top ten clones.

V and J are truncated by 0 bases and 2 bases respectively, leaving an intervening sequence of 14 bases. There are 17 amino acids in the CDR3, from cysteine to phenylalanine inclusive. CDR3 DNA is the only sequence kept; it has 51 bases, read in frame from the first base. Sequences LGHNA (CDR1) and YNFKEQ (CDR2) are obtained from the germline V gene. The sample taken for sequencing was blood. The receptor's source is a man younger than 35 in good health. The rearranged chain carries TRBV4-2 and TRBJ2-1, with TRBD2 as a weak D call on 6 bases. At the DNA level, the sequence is TGTGCCAGCAGCCAAGATTGGGCGGGAAGGGCCTACAATGAGCAGTTCTTC. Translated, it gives CASSQDWAGRAYNEQFF.